Listed here are 10 T cell receptor beta chains from one sample, sequenced in a study of brain T cells in children with intractable seizures. Sequenced by immunoSEQ multiplex PCR; TCRdb stores in-frame clones only, minus some. This sample has some 41,000 clones, with around nine tenths found just once. Sequencing was performed on peripheral blood, taken at surgery. The origin of the receptors is a girl aged 2-10 years with tuberous sclerosis and intractable seizures.

V is TRBV19 and J is TRBJ1-2; no firm D call. Germline CDR1 reads LNHDA; CDR2 reads SQIVND (reference sequence). Trimming shortened V by 4 bases and J by 7 bases, and 22 bases separated the two germline ends. The CDR3 has 16 residues. The CDR3 loop is CASSKYSSGGIGGYTF. The CDR3 DNA reads TGTGCCAGTAGTAAATACAGTTCGGGAGGGATAGGTGGCTACACCTTC.

This sequence joins TRBV12-3 or TRBV12-4 and TRBJ2-3; D gene uncertain. The CDR3 spans 12 residues. V dropped 6 bases and J dropped 6 bases, with 10 bases sitting between them. The CDR3 reads CASSLPVDTQYF. The DNA for the CDR3 is TGTGCCAGCAGCCTCCCGGTGGATACGCAGTATTTT.

This clone was recorded once. The chain uses TRBV6-5 and TRBJ1-6; no clear D gene. V lost 2 bases, J lost 9 bases, and 11 bases lay in between. From germline, CDR1 is MNHEY and CDR2 SVGAGI. This CDR3 is 14 amino acids long. The CDR3 nucleotides are TGTGCCAGCAGTTACGGACCGATTAGTTCACCCCTCCACTTT. It translates to CASSYGPISSPLHF.

This sequence joins TRBV15 and TRBJ1-2, with 7 bases aligning to TRBD1. The CDR3 totals 15 residues. V was pared by 0 bases and J by 3 bases, with 4 bases of the junction left unmatched. Germline V gene data show CDR1 as LNHNV and CDR2 as YYDKDF (reference sequence). The CDR3 sequence: CATSRETGSYYGYTF. CDR3 in DNA: TGTGCCACCAGCAGAGAGACAGGGTCGTACTATGGCTACACCTTC.

The CDR3 sequence: CATSDPTTGELFF. For the CDR3, the DNA is TGTGCCACCAGTGACCCCACCACCGGGGAGCTGTTTTTT. The chain employs TRBV24-1 and TRBJ2-2, with D hard to call. The CDR3 loop spans 13 amino acids. Germline V gene lookup returns CDR1 KGHDR and CDR2 SFDVKD. V lost 4 bases and J 4 bases, leaving 6 bases between the germline ends.

V is TRBV19 and J is TRBJ1-2, with TRBD1 matching over 7 bases. Per the germline V gene, CDR1 is LNHDA and CDR2 is SQIVND (reference sequence). With V trimmed by 0 bases and J by 1 base, 2 bases remained unmatched. The CDR3 runs 15 residues. CDR3 bases: TGTGCCAGTAGTATAGATCAGGGGGATAACTATGGCTACACCTTC. This encodes CASSIDQGDNYGYTF.

This clone has more than one count but fewer than ten. The chain joins TRBV4-1 to TRBJ1-5; D not certain. The CDR3 loop spans 15 amino acids. The V end was cut by 1 base, the J end by 2 bases, with 9 bases between. CDR1 MGHRA and CDR2 YSYEKL come from the germline V gene. The CDR3 spells CASSQGWVGNQPQHF. The CDR3 region has the DNA TGCGCCAGCAGCCAAGGATGGGTTGGCAATCAGCCCCAGCATTTT.

The chain combines TRBV18 with TRBJ2-7; TRBD2 is a possible D gene (6 bases). The germline V and J ends were trimmed by 0 bases and 2 bases, with 8 bases remaining between them. Germline V lookup: CDR1 KGHSH, CDR2 LQKENI. CDR3 size: 14 residues. The CDR3 DNA follows: TGTGCCAGCTCACCACCAGGGAGGCCCTACGAGCAGTACGTC. Protein sequence: CASSPPGRPYEQYV.

The chain employs TRBV5-1 and TRBJ1-1, with unresolved D. This CDR3 is built from 13 residues. Germline V gene sequence: CDR1 SGHRS, CDR2 YFSETQ. The germline V and J ends were trimmed by 4 bases and 7 bases, with 14 bases remaining between them. CDR3: CASSQRVGSEAFF. The CDR3 DNA reads as TGCGCCAGCAGCCAAAGAGTCGGAAGTGAAGCTTTCTTT.

The chain links TRBV6-2 or TRBV6-3 to TRBJ1-3, with unresolved D. The CDR3 contains 16 residues. Germline CDR1 is MNHEY and CDR2 is SVGEGT. V shed 6 bases and J shed 3 bases, with 18 bases lying between them. The CDR3 DNA sequence: TGTGCCAGCAGCTTGTCCCGGGCCGGCGGTGGAAACACCATATATTTT. Translating gives CASSLSRAGGGNTIYF.